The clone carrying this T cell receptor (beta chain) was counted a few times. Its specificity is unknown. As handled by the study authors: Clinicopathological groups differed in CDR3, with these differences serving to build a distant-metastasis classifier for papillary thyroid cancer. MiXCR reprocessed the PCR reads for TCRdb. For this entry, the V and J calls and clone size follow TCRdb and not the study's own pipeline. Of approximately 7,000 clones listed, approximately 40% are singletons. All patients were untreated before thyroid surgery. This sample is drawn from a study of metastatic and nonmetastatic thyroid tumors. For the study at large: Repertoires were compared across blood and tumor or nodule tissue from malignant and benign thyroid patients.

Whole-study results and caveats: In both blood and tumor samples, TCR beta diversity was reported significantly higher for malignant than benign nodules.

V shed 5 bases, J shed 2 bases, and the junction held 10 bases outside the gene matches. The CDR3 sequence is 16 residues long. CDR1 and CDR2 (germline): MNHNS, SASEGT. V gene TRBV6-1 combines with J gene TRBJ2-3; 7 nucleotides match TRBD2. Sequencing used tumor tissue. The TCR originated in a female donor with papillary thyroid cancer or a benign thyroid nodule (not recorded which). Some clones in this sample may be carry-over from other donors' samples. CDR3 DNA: TGTGCCAGCAGTTGGAAGGCGGGAGTGGTCACAGATACGCAGTATTTT. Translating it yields CASSWKAGVVTDTQYF.